This TCR beta chain was observed in a study of beta chain features in type 1 diabetes. Overall study findings and caveats: Naive, central memory and Treg TCRB repertoires appeared more alike in patients than in healthy donors. When VDJ junctions were examined, type 1 diabetes patients showed fewer insertions and more deletions. Shorter TCRB CDR3s, moderately but significantly so, were found in Type 1 diabetes patients in all four CD4+ subsets. The influence of HLA type on TCRB rearrangement stayed undetermined. Short templates might get an advantage during PCR, and this would be equal in patients and controls.

The sequenced template was cDNA made from the entire isolated RNA. The assay was immunoSEQ multiplex PCR, and TCRdb's table has in-frame clones only and misses some. The data hold just under 150,000 clones, with around an eighth observed a single time. This clone was counted between two and nine times. Antigen unknown. The source is a man aged 18 to 30 with type 1 diabetes. The sample taken for sequencing was central memory CD4+ T cells from blood.

The CDR3 loop is CASSQVDGGATDTQYF. Here the CDR3 DNA reads TGCGCCAGCAGCCAAGTGGACGGGGGGGCCACAGATACGCAGTATTTT. This sequence joins TRBV4-1 and TRBJ2-3, with 8 positions matching TRBD2. The CDR3 sequence is 16 residues long. With 1 base clipped from V and 2 bases from J, the junction kept 5 bases outside the gene matches. Germline V CDR1 and CDR2: MGHRA, YSYEKL.